This paragraph covers one T cell receptor (beta chain) sequence. The TCR beta cDNA libraries contained unique molecular identifiers. One entry per CDR3 protein results from TCRdb running MiXCR on the PCR reads. Seen here are hundreds of thousands of distinct CDR3 sequences, roughly 38% observed once, and the top ten hold approximately 7.7%. This sample was included in a study of post-analysis software for immune sequencing data. Study at large: Several disease courses (relapsing-remitting, secondary progressive and progressive-relapsing) of multiple sclerosis were included.

The receptor was isolated from a girl aged 2-10 years with multiple sclerosis. The sequenced material came from blood.

This CDR3 reads CAISETGQVEETQYF. In DNA, the CDR3 is TGTGCCATCAGTGAGACAGGACAGGTCGAAGAGACCCAGTACTTC. The V call is TRBV10-3, the J call TRBJ2-5, with TRBD1 identical over 7 bases. Germline CDR1 reads ENHRY; CDR2 reads SYGVKD. This CDR3 spans 15 amino acids. J was trimmed by 3 bases and V by 2 bases; bases with no gene match: 6.